The 10 T cell receptor beta chains listed next were all sequenced from one sample in a study of shared clonotypes between healthy human individuals. Naivety among CD8 cells was defined by CD45RO negativity and positive CCR7 selection, thereby excluding terminally differentiated effector memory CD45RA+ cells. Measured with immunoSEQ multiplex PCR; TCRdb has only the in-frame clones, and not every one. This sample has about 2.1 million clones, with 90% to 95% found just once. Sequenced: naive CD8+ T cells from PBMCs. These receptors were taken from a man aged 18 to 29 in good health. Some clones in this sample may be carry-over from other donors' samples.

The chain employs TRBV27 and TRBJ1-2, with TRBD1 matching over 8 bases. CDR3 length: 15 residues. Germline lookup yields CDR1 MNHEY and CDR2 SMNVEV (reference sequence). Losses at the gene ends were 3 bases for V and 4 bases for J; bases not matched to a gene: 7. This chain's CDR3 is CASSLGGRGLYGYTF. As DNA, the CDR3 is TGTGCCAGCAGTTTGGGAGGCAGGGGGCTCTATGGCTACACCTTC.

Comment on this clone: Other DNA sequences in the same sample also yield this CDR3. The chain couples TRBV27 to TRBJ1-1; TRBD1 aligns across 9 bases. J lost 2 bases, V lost 2 bases, and 0 bases had no gene match. This CDR3 is 14 amino acids long. CDR1 is MNHEY, CDR2 SMNVEV, per germline (reference sequence). The CDR3 DNA reads as TGTGCCAGCAGTTTAACAGGGGGCAACACTGAAGCTTTCTTT. It encodes CASSLTGGNTEAFF.

The chain has TRBV30 and TRBJ1-2; 8 bases match TRBD1. Germline V gene lookup returns CDR1 GTSNPN and CDR2 SVGIG (reference sequence). V shed 4 bases, J shed 4 bases, and the junction held 11 bases outside the gene matches. CDR3 length: 15 residues. The CDR3 here is CAWNDRDRYAYGYTF. DNA for the CDR3: TGTGCCTGGAATGACCGGGACAGGTATGCCTATGGCTACACCTTC.

The V and J genes are TRBV19 and TRBJ1-1; 9 nucleotides align to TRBD1. V trimming: 7 bases; J trimming: 1 base; junction bases outside the gene matches: 7. The CDR3 contains 15 residues. Germline assignment: CDR1 LNHDA and CDR2 SQIVND (reference sequence). CDR3: CASTRQGEKNTEAFF. CDR3 in DNA: TGTGCCAGTACAAGACAGGGGGAGAAGAACACTGAAGCTTTCTTT.

The CDR3 loop reads CASSGGGGPWVYTF. Here the CDR3 DNA reads TGTGCCAGCAGCGGGGGAGGGGGACCCTGGGTCTACACCTTC. The chain carries TRBV9 and TRBJ1-2; D might be TRBD1 (6 bases). This CDR3 has 14 residues. V lost 3 bases and J 10 bases, leaving 19 bases between the germline ends. The germline V gene encodes CDR1 SGDLS and CDR2 YYNGEE. Combining the CDR3 with reference TRBV9 and TRBJ1-2 gives the whole variable domain DSGVTQTPKHLITATGQRVTLRCSPRSGDLSVYWYQQSLDQGLQFLIQYYNGEERAKGNILERFSAQQFPDLHSELNLSSLELGDSALYFCASSGGGGPWVYTFGSGTRLTVV.

J is TRBJ2-7 and V is TRBV5-6; a weak D match, TRBD1 (6 bases). Trimming stripped 3 bases from V and 3 bases from J, with 10 bases between. The germline V gene encodes CDR1 SGHDT and CDR2 YYEEEE. CDR3 length equals 13 residues. The CDR3 region is CASSSSDSYEQYF. The CDR3, as DNA: TGTGCCAGCAGCTCCTCGGACAGCTACGAGCAGTACTTC.

The chain has TRBV11-2 and TRBJ2-2; 7 bases align to TRBD1. The CDR3 has 15 amino acids. The V and J ends lost 5 bases and 2 bases, in that order; junction bases with no gene match: 5. Germline CDR1 SGHAT, CDR2 FQNNGV. The CDR3: CASSDRTGNTGELFF. CDR3 sequence (DNA): TGTGCCAGCAGCGACCGGACAGGAAACACCGGGGAGCTGTTTTTT.

V and J are TRBV28 and TRBJ2-7; D could derive from TRBD1 or TRBD2 (5 bases each). Trimming shortened V by 11 bases and J by 5 bases, and 19 bases separated the two germline ends. The CDR3 sequence is 13 residues long. Germline CDR1 MDHEN, CDR2 SYDVKM. CDR3 region: CASEGSARDEQYF. CDR3 coding DNA: TGTGCCTCCGAGGGGTCAGCGAGGGACGAGCAGTACTTC.

V gene TRBV19 combines with J gene TRBJ1-5, with 7 positions matching TRBD1. J was trimmed by 0 bases and V by 5 bases; bases with no gene match: 13. This CDR3 contains 18 residues. Looked up from germline, CDR1 is LNHDA and CDR2 is SQIVND (reference sequence). CDR3 in amino acids: CASSPTGTEDYSNQPQHF. CDR3 sequence (DNA): TGTGCCAGTAGTCCGACCGGGACAGAGGACTATAGCAATCAGCCCCAGCATTTT.

The V call is TRBV20-1, the J call TRBJ2-7; D not certain. Germline V CDR1 and CDR2: DFQATT, SNEGSKA (reference sequence). Trimming removed 5 bases from V and 4 bases from J, with 9 bases in between. This CDR3 comprises 11 residues. CDR3 region: CSAPLIYEQYF. CDR3 coding DNA: TGCAGTGCTCCCCTTATATACGAGCAGTACTTC.